A single sample gave rise to the 18 T cell receptor beta chains below, sequenced in a study of beta chain features in type 1 diabetes. Isolated RNA was reverse transcribed in full, so expressed TCRB transcripts were sequenced. Method: immunoSEQ multiplex PCR; TCRdb's copy keeps in-frame clones and lacks some. The sample contains about 620,000 clones, 15% to 19% of which appear only once. Input material: naive CD4+ T cells from blood. The receptor set was obtained from a young man in good health.

The table lists this clone with a few counts. The rearrangement joins TRBV5-4 to TRBJ1-1; weak D call: TRBD1 (6 bases). Per germline, CDR1 SGHNT and CDR2 YYREEE (reference sequence). This CDR3 has 14 residues. The V and J ends lost 0 bases and 3 bases respectively, with 9 bases between them. CDR3 in amino acids: CASSLGPGDTEAFF. DNA for the CDR3: TGTGCCAGCAGCTTGGGGCCAGGGGACACTGAAGCTTTCTTT.

The genes are TRBV7-2 and TRBJ1-2; tentatively, D is TRBD1 (5 bases). The length of the CDR3 is 13 residues. Germline V gives CDR1 SGHTA, CDR2 FQGNSA. Trimming pared 5 bases from V and 3 bases from J, leaving 10 bases between. CDR3 sequence: CASSQGRDYGYTF. For the CDR3, the DNA is TGTGCCAGCAGCCAGGGACGGGACTATGGCTACACCTTC.

This clone was detected only a few times. The chain has TRBV7-2 and TRBJ2-5; D is perhaps TRBD2 (5 bases). This CDR3 region has 14 residues. Germline loops: CDR1 SGHTA, CDR2 FQGNSA. V lost 1 base, J lost 3 bases, and 9 bases lay in between. This chain's CDR3 is CASSLVFGKETQYF. CDR3 coding DNA: TGTGCCAGCAGCTTAGTATTCGGGAAAGAGACCCAGTACTTC.

CDR3 amino acids: CASSVEGGPYEQYF. The DNA of the CDR3 is TGTGCCAGCAGCGTTGAGGGCGGGCCCTACGAGCAGTACTTC. The chain joins TRBV7-2 to TRBJ2-7; possible D gene TRBD2, 5 bases. With 5 bases removed from V and 2 bases from J, the gap between germline ends came to 13 bases. The CDR3 has 14 residues. In germline, CDR1 is SGHTA, CDR2 FQGNSA.

This chain uses TRBV29-1 with TRBJ2-7, with 7 bases identical to TRBD2. V shed 5 bases and J 0 bases; nucleotides not matched to a gene: 7. CDR1 SQVTM and CDR2 ANQGSEA come from the germline V gene. The length of the CDR3 is 14 residues. CDR3 sequence: CSVPLGGSSYEQYF. The CDR3 DNA reads as TGCAGCGTTCCGTTGGGAGGGAGCTCCTACGAGCAGTACTTC.

J is TRBJ1-1 and V is TRBV5-4; TRBD1 matches at 12 bases. The CDR3 extends over 17 amino acids. The V segment lost 4 bases and the J segment 1 base; nucleotides outside the gene matches: 8. CDR1 and CDR2 (germline): SGHNT, YYREEE (reference sequence). This CDR3 is CASSGGTGGGGNTEAFF. The DNA of the CDR3 is TGTGCCAGCAGCGGCGGGACAGGGGGCGGAGGGAACACTGAAGCTTTCTTT.

This clone was seen only a few times. J is TRBJ2-3 and V is TRBV12-5; TRBD1 aligns across 10 bases. Trimming took 5 bases from V and 6 from J; bases not matched to a gene: 8. This CDR3 spans 15 amino acids. Germline lookup yields CDR1 LGHNT and CDR2 FRNRAP. The CDR3 loop reads CASGLGQGYQDTQYF. DNA of the CDR3: TGTGCTAGTGGTCTGGGACAGGGGTACCAGGATACGCAGTATTTT.

The CDR3 DNA is TGTGCCAGCAGCTTAATGGGGACAAAGAAAACCGGGGAGCTGTTTTTT. Residues: CASSLMGTKKTGELFF. The chain uses TRBV11-1 and TRBJ2-2, with D possibly TRBD1 on 6 matching bases. Germline lookup yields CDR1 SGHAT and CDR2 FQDESV (reference sequence). The length of the CDR3 is 16 residues. Deletions cut 2 bases from V and 5 bases from J, with 15 bases between.

The J gene is TRBJ2-7, the V gene TRBV9, with 11 bases aligning to TRBD2. Germline CDR1 and CDR2: SGDLS and YYNGEE. J was trimmed by 6 bases and V by 7 bases; bases with no gene match: 12. The CDR3 is made up of 15 amino acids. This CDR3 is CASGPRLAGSGEQYF. Written as DNA, the CDR3 is TGTGCCAGCGGCCCCAGACTAGCGGGAAGCGGCGAGCAGTACTTC.

This clone was seen repeatedly, ten times or more. This rearrangement joins TRBV4-3 to TRBJ1-2; 8 bases match TRBD1. The CDR3 is 13 residues long. Per the germline V gene, CDR1 is LGHNA and CDR2 is YSLEER. V was clipped by 3 bases and J by 8 bases; unmatched bases: 5. CDR3 amino acids: CASSQRRGQGYTF. CDR3 nucleotides: TGCGCCAGCAGCCAGCGCAGGGGGCAGGGCTACACCTTC.

A few counts support this clone. CDR3 coding DNA: TGTGCCAGCAGCTTTGCCGGGACTTCCACCGGGGAGCTGTTTTTT. Amino acids: CASSFAGTSTGELFF. J is TRBJ2-2 and V is TRBV7-2, with D perhaps matching TRBD2 (6 bases). The CDR3 loop spans 15 amino acids. V was cut by 3 bases and J by 4 bases, with 12 bases left in between. Germline loops: CDR1 SGHTA, CDR2 FQGNSA.

This clone has a handful of counts. The rearrangement joins TRBV19 to TRBJ1-2; D is undetermined. V was cut by 7 bases and J by 4 bases, with 13 bases left in between. The CDR3 is 13 residues long. Germline CDR1 is LNHDA and CDR2 is SQIVND (reference sequence). The CDR3 DNA sequence: TGTGCCAGTATGGGAGCAACGGGCTATGGCTACACCTTC. This translates into CASMGATGYGYTF.

The chain links TRBV6-5 to TRBJ2-3; 8 positions agree with TRBD2. Germline loops: CDR1 MNHEY, CDR2 SVGAGI. Trimming took 7 bases from V and 1 from J; bases not matched to a gene: 7. The CDR3 has 15 amino acids. CDR3 nucleotides: TGTGCCAGCACCGGGAGGGGAGGAGGCACAGATACGCAGTATTTT. Amino acids: CASTGRGGGTDTQYF.

This clone showed up just a few times. The V and J genes are TRBV28 and TRBJ2-7; the D call may be TRBD1 or TRBD2 (5 bases each). V lost 4 bases, J lost 3 bases, and 16 bases lay in between. Germline CDR1 MDHEN, CDR2 SYDVKM. The CDR3 length is 15 residues. Here the CDR3 reads CASSSPDGALYEQYF. The DNA of the CDR3 is TGTGCCAGCAGTTCACCAGACGGGGCCCTCTACGAGCAGTACTTC.

The chain combines TRBV19 with TRBJ1-1; D not resolved. Germline CDR1 and CDR2: LNHDA and SQIVND (reference sequence). The CDR3 is 13 residues long. With 5 bases removed from V and 4 bases from J, the gap between germline ends came to 11 bases. CDR3 coding DNA: TGTGCCAGTAGTTTTCAAGTCGCCACTGAAGCTTTCTTT. Translated: CASSFQVATEAFF.

Only a few counts were recorded for this clone. The chain uses TRBV7-2 and TRBJ1-2; 7 bases map to TRBD1. V lost 1 base to trimming and J lost 4 bases; unmatched junction nucleotides: 6. The CDR3 consists of 15 residues. Germline V gene lookup returns CDR1 SGHTA and CDR2 FQGNSA. CDR3 amino acids: CASSLVTQGGYGYTF. DNA of the CDR3: TGTGCCAGCAGCTTAGTGACTCAGGGGGGCTATGGCTACACCTTC.

The V and J genes are TRBV5-1 and TRBJ2-3; TRBD1 matches at 7 bases. Germline V gene sequence: CDR1 SGHRS, CDR2 YFSETQ. V gave up 2 bases and J gave up 3 bases; unmatched junction bases: 3. The CDR3 has 14 residues. CDR3 region: CASSFGQETDTQYF. Written as DNA, the CDR3 is TGCGCCAGCAGCTTCGGACAGGAAACAGATACGCAGTATTTT.

The genes are TRBV15 and TRBJ1-2, with D hard to call. The CDR3 sequence is 14 residues long. Trimming left V 0 bases short and J 7 bases short, with 12 bases between. Germline V lookup: CDR1 LNHNV, CDR2 YYDKDF (reference sequence). CDR3 residues: CATSRDLTLGGYTF. The CDR3 DNA follows: TGTGCCACCAGCAGAGATCTTACGCTCGGTGGCTACACCTTC.